The 27 T cell receptor beta chains given below trace back to one sample, sequenced in a study of blood T cell repertoires in COVID-19. Profiling relied on immunoSEQ multiplex PCR, and the TCRdb table lists in-frame clones only, not all of them. The sample lists about 280,000 clones, 85% occurring once. Input material: PBMCs or T cells enriched from blood (not recorded which). The receptors here all came from a woman in her forties or fifties who had recovered from COVID-19.

The DNA of the CDR3 is TGTGCCAGCAGTTTAAGGGACAGGGTCGGAGGCTACACCTTC. This gives the protein CASSLRDRVGGYTF. The rearrangement joins TRBV6-5 to TRBJ1-2; 9 bases map to TRBD1. Trimming cost V 4 bases and J 8 bases; bases outside gene matches: 8. The length of the CDR3 is 14 residues. Germline V gene data show CDR1 as MNHEY and CDR2 as SVGAGI.

The V gene is TRBV7-2, the J gene TRBJ1-6; D uncertain. The V and J ends lost 5 bases and 7 bases respectively, with 6 bases between them. The length of the CDR3 is 12 residues. Germline loops: CDR1 SGHTA, CDR2 FQGNSA. CDR3 in DNA: TGTGCCAGCAGCCCCCTCAATTCACCCCTCCACTTT. Protein: CASSPLNSPLHF. Together with reference TRBV7-2 and TRBJ1-6, the CDR3 gives the full variable domain: GAGVSQSPSNKVTEKGKDVELRCDPISGHTALYWYRQSLGQGLEFLIYFQGNSAPDKSGLPSDRFSAERTGGSVSTLTIQRTQQEDSAVYLCASSPLNSPLHFGNGTRLTVT.

The gene calls are TRBV3-1 (or the pseudogene TRBV3-2) and TRBJ1-1; 11 bases align to TRBD1. Per the germline V gene, CDR1 is LGHDT and CDR2 is YNNKEL (reference sequence). This CDR3 contains 16 residues. After removal of 1 base from V and 5 bases from J, the junction contained 6 bases not matched to a gene. The CDR3 DNA follows: TGTGCCAGCAGCCAAGCGGACAGGGGGCTTTGGACTGAAGCTTTCTTT. Its translation is CASSQADRGLWTEAFF.

V is TRBV27 and J is TRBJ1-6; possibly TRBD1 for D (5 bases). Trimming shortened V by 5 bases and J by 13 bases, and 21 bases separated the two germline ends. Looked up from germline, CDR1 is MNHEY and CDR2 is SMNVEV (reference sequence). This CDR3 region has 15 residues. For the CDR3, the DNA is TGTGCCAGCAGTCCATGGGAAGGGGTTGGCGCTCCCCTCCACTTT. Translated: CASSPWEGVGAPLHF.

The chain couples TRBV11-2 to TRBJ2-1; 9 bases are a match to TRBD1. Germline V gene data show CDR1 as SGHAT and CDR2 as FQNNGV. After removal of 10 bases from V and 5 bases from J, the junction contained 9 bases not matched to a gene. This CDR3 has 14 amino acids. Written as DNA, the CDR3 is TGTGCCATCTATGACAGGGGGTACCACAATGAGCAGTTCTTC. Protein: CAIYDRGYHNEQFF.

This clone has only a few counts. The CDR3: CATSDLQRGQSNQPQHF. The CDR3 coding sequence is TGTGCCACCAGTGATTTGCAGCGCGGACAAAGCAATCAGCCCCAGCATTTT. V usage is TRBV24-1 and J usage is TRBJ1-5; D may be TRBD1 (5 bases). Germline V gene sequence: CDR1 KGHDR, CDR2 SFDVKD. The CDR3 runs to 17 residues. V was shortened by 0 bases and J by 1 base, with 12 bases between the two germline ends.

The chain joins TRBV2 to TRBJ2-7, with 9 bases aligning to TRBD1. With 5 bases clipped from V and 4 bases from J, the junction kept 6 bases outside the gene matches. Germline loops: CDR1 SNHLY, CDR2 FYNNEI. There are 14 residues in the CDR3. CDR3 bases: TGTGCCAGCAGTTCCGGGACAGGGCAATACGAGCAGTACTTC. Translated: CASSSGTGQYEQYF.

This chain uses TRBV15 with TRBJ2-3; D not certain. Germline V lookup: CDR1 LNHNV, CDR2 YYDKDF (reference sequence). This CDR3 has 15 residues. The V gene lost 3 bases and the J gene lost 2 bases, with 12 bases spanning the gap. The CDR3 coding sequence is TGTGCCACCAGCAGTAAAGGCAGGTCCACAGATACGCAGTATTTT. Encoded protein: CATSSKGRSTDTQYF. Looking up the rest from reference TRBV15 and TRBJ2-3 gives the full variable domain: DAMVIQNPRYQVTQFGKPVTLSCSQTLNHNVMYWYQQKSSQAPKLLFHYYDKDFNNEADTPDNFQSRRPNTSFCFLDIRSPGLGDTAMYLCATSSKGRSTDTQYFGPGTRLTVL.

The J gene is TRBJ2-5, the V gene TRBV19; 7 positions match TRBD1. The germline gives CDR1 LNHDA, CDR2 SQIVND (reference sequence). V lost 3 bases and J lost 5; bases outside the gene matches: 9. CDR3 length: 15 residues. CDR3 region: CASSITGALGETQYF. The CDR3 bases are TGTGCCAGTAGTATCACAGGGGCGCTAGGGGAGACCCAGTACTTC. The complete variable domain, with remaining parts taken from reference TRBV19 and TRBJ2-5, reads DGGITQSPKYLFRKEGQNVTLSCEQNLNHDAMYWYRQDPGQGLRLIYYSQIVNDFQKGDIAEGYSVSREKKESFPLTVTSAQKNPTAFYLCASSITGALGETQYFGPGTRLLVL.

V is TRBV6-5 and J is TRBJ2-3; 9 positions match TRBD2. J gave up 2 bases and V 4 bases, and 7 bases lay outside the gene matches. This CDR3 has 16 amino acids. Looked up from germline, CDR1 is MNHEY and CDR2 is SVGAGI. The CDR3 bases are TGTGCCAGCAGTTCTACCCTAGCGGGGATCACAGATACGCAGTATTTT. Its protein product is CASSSTLAGITDTQYF.

This clone was seen once. The genes are TRBV11-1 and TRBJ2-3; 10 bases fit TRBD2. With V trimmed by 1 base and J by 4 bases, 5 bases remained unmatched. The CDR3 has 16 residues. Germline CDR1 SGHAT, CDR2 FQDESV (reference sequence). The CDR3 loop is CASSLGLAGDPDTQYF. For the CDR3, the DNA is TGTGCCAGCAGCTTAGGGCTAGCGGGGGACCCAGATACGCAGTATTTT. Variable domain in full (rest from reference TRBV11-1 and TRBJ2-3): EAEVAQSPRYKITEKSQAVAFWCDPISGHATLYWYRQILGQGPELLVQFQDESVVDDSQLPKDRFSAERLKGVDSTLKIQPAELGDSAMYLCASSLGLAGDPDTQYFGPGTRLTVL.

The chain carries TRBV4-2 and TRBJ2-3, with TRBD2 identical over 12 bases. Germline loops: CDR1 LGHNA, CDR2 YNFKEQ. The V and J ends lost 1 base and 3 bases, in that order; junction bases with no gene match: 11. The CDR3 covers 19 residues. CDR3 region: CASSQGASGRVGGTDTQYF. DNA of the CDR3: TGTGCCAGCAGCCAAGGGGCTAGCGGGAGGGTGGGGGGAACAGATACGCAGTATTTT.

The chain joins TRBV7-2 to TRBJ1-5; D might be TRBD1 (6 bases). Between the trimmed V and J ends, which lost 5 bases and 9 bases, there was a span of 17 bases. Germline values: CDR1 SGHTA, CDR2 FQGNSA. The CDR3 is made up of 14 amino acids. This CDR3 is CASSRGQPVRPQHF. The CDR3 DNA is TGTGCCAGCAGCCGGGGACAACCTGTCCGGCCCCAGCATTTT.

J is TRBJ2-2 and V is TRBV5-1, with 14 bases identical to TRBD2. The V and J ends lost 0 bases and 4 bases, in that order; junction bases with no gene match: 5. Germline V CDR1 and CDR2: SGHRS, YFSETQ. CDR3 length: 18 amino acids. The CDR3 is CASSLVGLAGAGTGELFF. The CDR3 DNA follows: TGCGCCAGCAGCTTGGTGGGACTAGCGGGGGCCGGCACCGGGGAGCTGTTTTTT.

This clone was seen a single time. The junction shows a germline mismatch at one end, possibly a read error. This CDR3 reads CASSLGPMGTEALF. Written as DNA, the CDR3 is TGTGCCAGCAGCTTAGGTCCAATGGGGACTGAAGCTCTCTTC. The chain links TRBV11-2 to TRBJ2-1; possible D gene TRBD2, 6 bases. The CDR3 length is 14 residues. The germline CDR1 and CDR2 sequences are SGHAT and FQNNGV.

This sequence joins TRBV19 and TRBJ2-2, with 9 nucleotides matching TRBD1. The CDR3 has 16 residues. Germline CDR1 is LNHDA and CDR2 is SQIVND (reference sequence). After removal of 1 base from V and 5 bases from J, the junction contained 5 bases not matched to a gene. The CDR3 here is CASSIATTGGTGELFF. CDR3 DNA: TGTGCCAGTAGTATAGCCACGACAGGGGGAACCGGGGAGCTGTTTTTT. Full variable domain (remainder filled in from reference TRBV19 and TRBJ2-2): DGGITQSPKYLFRKEGQNVTLSCEQNLNHDAMYWYRQDPGQGLRLIYYSQIVNDFQKGDIAEGYSVSREKKESFPLTVTSAQKNPTAFYLCASSIATTGGTGELFFGEGSRLTVL.

The chain is built from TRBV12-3 or TRBV12-4 and TRBJ1-2, with D perhaps matching TRBD1 (6 bases). CDR3 length: 13 amino acids. V was shortened by 6 bases and J by 7 bases, with 15 bases between the two germline ends. Here the CDR3 DNA reads TGTGCCAGCAGCAAACAGGGTCCCGGTGGCTACACCTTC. This gives the protein CASSKQGPGGYTF.

This clone was observed once. The V and J genes are TRBV15 and TRBJ2-3, with TRBD2 as a possible D gene (6 bases). Germline V gives CDR1 LNHNV, CDR2 YYDKDF (reference sequence). The CDR3 totals 14 residues. Trimming removed 5 bases from V and 1 base from J, with 10 bases in between. The CDR3 sequence: CATSLERGTDTQYF. CDR3 nucleotides: TGTGCCACCAGCTTGGAGCGGGGCACAGATACGCAGTATTTT.

V gene TRBV27 combines with J gene TRBJ1-1; possibly TRBD1 for D (6 bases). The CDR3 is made up of 14 amino acids. V was trimmed by 1 base and J by 4 bases, leaving 10 bases between them. Germline V gives CDR1 MNHEY, CDR2 SMNVEV (reference sequence). The CDR3 DNA sequence: TGTGCCAGCAGTTTATGGGGGCCGGGCACTGAAGCTTTCTTT. It specifies CASSLWGPGTEAFF.

The rearrangement uses TRBV7-9 and TRBJ1-2; 8 bases are shared with TRBD1. The CDR3 extends over 15 amino acids. Unmatched junction bases numbered 9, after V lost 2 bases and J lost 7 bases. The V gene's germline CDR1 is SEHNR and CDR2 FQNEAQ (reference sequence). The CDR3 is CASSLLSPGGVGYTF. In nucleotides, the CDR3 is TGTGCCAGCAGCTTATTATCCCCAGGGGGCGTTGGCTACACCTTC. Full variable domain (rest looked up from reference TRBV7-9 and TRBJ1-2): DTGVSQNPRHKITKRGQNVTFRCDPISEHNRLYWYRQTLGQGPEFLTYFQNEAQLEKSRLLSDRFSAERPKGSFSTLEIQRTEQGDSAMYLCASSLLSPGGVGYTFGSGTRLTVV.

As for this clone: At one end, the junction sequence differs from germline, possibly due to a read error. The CDR3 sequence: CASKGDRGSPLHF. CDR3 coding DNA: TGTGCGAGCAAGGGGGACAGGGGTTCACCCCTCCACTTT. The chain couples TRBV2 to TRBJ1-6, with TRBD1 matching 10 bases. From germline, CDR1 is SNHLY and CDR2 FYNNEI. This CDR3 has 13 amino acids.

J is TRBJ1-3 and V is TRBV5-1, with TRBD1 identical over 8 bases. There are 16 residues in the CDR3. From germline, CDR1 is SGHRS and CDR2 YFSETQ. With V trimmed by 3 bases and J by 3 bases, 8 bases remained unmatched. The CDR3 region has the DNA TGCGCCAGCAGCTCAAGCGGACAGGGAAGTGGAAACACCATATATTTT. Translated: CASSSSGQGSGNTIYF.

CDR3 amino acids: CASRSGGRLDSPLHF. The CDR3 coding sequence is TGTGCCAGCAGGAGTGGGGGGAGGCTAGATTCACCCCTCCACTTT. The rearrangement uses TRBV9 and TRBJ1-6; TRBD1 might be the D (5 bases). The CDR3 contains 15 residues. Trimming cost V 5 bases and J 8 bases, with 17 bases left between them. The germline CDR1 and CDR2 sequences are SGDLS and YYNGEE.

This clone was seen only once. CDR3 DNA: TGTGCCAGCAGCCCCCGACTAGCGGGAGCGGCCGAGCAGTACTTC. It is translated as CASSPRLAGAAEQYF. The chain has TRBV7-7 and TRBJ2-7, with 12 positions matching TRBD2. The CDR3 has 15 amino acids. V lost 5 bases and J lost 6; bases outside the gene matches: 8. Germline V gene data show CDR1 as SSHAT and CDR2 as FNYEAQ (reference sequence). The full variable domain, with the rest looked up from reference TRBV7-7 and TRBJ2-7, is GAGVSQSPRYKVTKRGQDVTLRCDPISSHATLYWYQQALGQGPEFLTYFNYEAQPDKSGLPSDRFSAERPEGSISTLTIQRTEQRDSAMYRCASSPRLAGAAEQYFGPGTRLTVT.

The V gene is TRBV14, the J gene TRBJ2-5; the D gene is possibly TRBD1 (5 bases). Germline CDR1 reads SGHDN; CDR2 reads FVKESK. The V end lost 2 bases, the J end lost 4 bases, and 14 bases lay between the germline ends. The CDR3 spans 15 residues. The CDR3 is CASSQFTGLGETQYF. The CDR3 DNA reads as TGTGCCAGCAGCCAATTTACAGGCCTGGGAGAGACCCAGTACTTC.

This rearrangement joins TRBV5-5 to TRBJ2-1, with 8 bases fitting TRBD2. V gave up 0 bases and J gave up 10 bases; unmatched junction bases: 12. CDR3 length equals 16 residues. The germline V gene encodes CDR1 SGHKS and CDR2 YYEKEE (reference sequence). CDR3 amino acids: CASSLGYPAGVLEQFF. The CDR3 DNA is TGTGCCAGCAGCTTGGGGTATCCAGCGGGAGTGTTGGAGCAGTTCTTC. The full variable domain, with the rest looked up from reference TRBV5-5 and TRBJ2-1, is DAGVTQSPTHLIKTRGQQVTLRCSPISGHKSVSWYQQVLGQGPQFIFQYYEKEERGRGNFPDRFSARQFPNYSSELNVNALLLGDSALYLCASSLGYPAGVLEQFFGPGTRLTVL.

This clone is a singleton in its sample. J is TRBJ1-5 and V is TRBV6-5, with TRBD1 matching 7 bases. The CDR3 has 13 amino acids. From germline, CDR1 is MNHEY and CDR2 SVGAGI. V gave up 8 bases and J gave up 6 bases; unmatched junction bases: 7. The DNA of the CDR3 is TGTGCCAGCTCTGACAGGGTCGGTCAGCCCCAGCATTTT. Its translation is CASSDRVGQPQHF.